This T cell receptor (beta chain) was identified in a study of blood T cell repertoires in COVID-19. In regard to this clone: The germline gene is not matched at one end of the junction; a read error may be the cause.

CDR1 MDHEN and CDR2 SYDVKM come from the germline V gene. This CDR3 contains 13 residues. Sequencing used immunoSEQ multiplex PCR; TCRdb keeps in-frame clones, though not all of them. The sample contains about 120,000 clones, roughly 84% of which appear only once. Sequencing input: PBMCs or T cells enriched from blood (not recorded which). The chain carries TRBV28 and TRBJ2-3, with TRBD1 matching 10 bases. The receptor was derived from a woman aged 25-40 years who had recovered from COVID-19. This CDR3 reads CASSPRTRDRGEF. In nucleotides, the CDR3 is TGTGCCAGCAGTCCCCGCACCCGGGACAGGGGTGAGTTT.